This record looks at one TCR beta chain sequence and its context. Its antigen has not been determined. Qualities for individual bases were not recorded, and no much larger clone is one base off. TCRbeta CDR3 regions were amplified from genomic DNA by means of the immunoSEQ Assay, a bias-controlled multiplex PCR. The original pipeline was this. The number of nucleated cells in each sample was estimated from the amplification of reference gene primers within the assay. To quantify the absolute abundance of each unique TCRbeta CDR3 rearrangement, sequence reads were collapsed and filtered. Productive Simpson clonality was computed per sample as the square root of Simpson's diversity index over productive rearrangements. In TCRdb, the immuneACCESS table is reduced to in-frame sequences with V and J assigned. These tables do not hold every clone; where another copy was compared, an unresolved V gene accounts for under half, and the others remain unexplained. That table gives V, J and clone size, and the DNA gave D and trimming. The sample table lists about 45,000 clones, around 80% of them with a count of one. The ten largest clones take up 8% to 10% of the sample.

Whole blood was collected in K2EDTA tubes by collaborating institutions according to the institutions' own protocols. For TCRbeta analysis, collaborators shipped samples as frozen whole blood, isolated PBMCs, or DNA extracted from either of those sample types. V drops 0 bases and J drops 0 bases, leaving 7 bases in between. The germline V gene yields SGHRS for CDR1 and YFSETQ for CDR2. The CDR3, cysteine through phenylalanine, is 15 amino acids long. Left in the record is the CDR3 DNA by itself, 45 bases read in frame from the first base. The data are from a study of blood T cell repertoires in COVID-19 (TCRdb year 2020). For the study in its entirety: Collaborator samples came from the United States, Italy and Spain and covered acute and convalescent phases of COVID-19. The material from the prospective study consisted of cDNA or gDNA derived from T cells, B-cell-depleted T cells, or PBMCs. The sample metadata nearly always contained a de-identified subject ID, COVID-19 status, age in years and sex. A freely available public database, intended as a resource for researchers studying the immune response to SARS-CoV-2, is where the repertoires were released. HLA class I and class II types, where available, came from metadata supplied by the sample provider rather than from assay-based typing. Samples were obtained from the ongoing ImmuneRACE study (first 160 participants) and from 1,000 to 1,500 subjects provided by 6 global collaborators. The dataset comprised deeply sampled blood TCRbeta repertoires from subjects exposed to, actively infected with, or recovered from COVID-19. Beyond this particular receptor, the publication reports: The quantity of clinical and demographic metadata differed by source and by participant and was supplied without curation.

The chain employs TRBV5-1 and TRBJ2-1, with the D gene call left open. Sequenced input: peripheral blood. The source of this sequence is a man older than 75 in a cohort sampled during active COVID-19. The DNA reads TGCGCCAGCAGCTTGGCCGAGAGCTCCTACAATGAGCAGTTCTTC. This gives the protein CASSLAESSYNEQFF.